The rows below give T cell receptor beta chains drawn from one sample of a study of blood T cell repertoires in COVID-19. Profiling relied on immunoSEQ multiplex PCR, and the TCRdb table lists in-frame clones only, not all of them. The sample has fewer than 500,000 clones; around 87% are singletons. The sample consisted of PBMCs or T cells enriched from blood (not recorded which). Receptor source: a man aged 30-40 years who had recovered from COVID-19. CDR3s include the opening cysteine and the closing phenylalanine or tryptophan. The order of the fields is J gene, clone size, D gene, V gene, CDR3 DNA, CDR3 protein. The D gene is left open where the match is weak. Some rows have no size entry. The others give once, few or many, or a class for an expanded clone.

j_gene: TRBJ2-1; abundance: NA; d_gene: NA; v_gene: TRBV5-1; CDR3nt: TGCGCCAGCGGGGCGGGGAATGAGCAGTTCTTC; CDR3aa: CASGAGNEQFF
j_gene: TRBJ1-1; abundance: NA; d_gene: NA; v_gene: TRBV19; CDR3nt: TGTGCCAGTAGTATGGGGCTGAACACTGAAGCTTTCTTT; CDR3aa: CASSMGLNTEAFF
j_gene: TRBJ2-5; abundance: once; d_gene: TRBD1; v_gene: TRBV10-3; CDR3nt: TGTGCCATCAGTGAGCCCAGGACAGGGGGCGAGACCCAGTACTTC; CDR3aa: CAISEPRTGGETQYF
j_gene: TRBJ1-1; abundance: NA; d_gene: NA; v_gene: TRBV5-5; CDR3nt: TGTGCCAGCAGCTTGGGCGGGAGCGCAGGCCAAGCTTTCTTT; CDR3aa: CASSLGGSAGQAFF
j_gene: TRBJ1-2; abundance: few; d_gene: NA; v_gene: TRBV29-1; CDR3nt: TGCAGCGGAGGAGGGGAGGTTAACTATGGCTACACCTTC; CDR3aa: CSGGGEVNYGYTF
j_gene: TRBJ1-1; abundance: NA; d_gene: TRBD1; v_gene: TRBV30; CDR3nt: TGTGCCTCTGACAGGGTGGCGGCTTTCTTT; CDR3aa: CASDRVAAFF
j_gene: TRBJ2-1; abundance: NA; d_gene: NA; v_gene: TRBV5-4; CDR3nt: TGTGCCAGCAGCTTGGTATACAATGAGCAGTTCTTC; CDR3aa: CASSLVYNEQFF
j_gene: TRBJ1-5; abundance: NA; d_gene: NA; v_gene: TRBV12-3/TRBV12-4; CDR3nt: TGTGCCAGCAGTTTGGAGTATTCCCAGCCCCAGCATTTT; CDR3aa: CASSLEYSQPQHF
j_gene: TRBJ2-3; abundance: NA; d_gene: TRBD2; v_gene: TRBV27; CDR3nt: TGTGCCAGCAGTCCATCTAGCGGGGGGCCCCCCGGTACGCAGTATTTT; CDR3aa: CASSPSSGGPPGTQYF
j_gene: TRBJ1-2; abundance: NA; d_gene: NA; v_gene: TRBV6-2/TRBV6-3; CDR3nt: TGTGCCAGCAGTTACCGCTTGATTGGTAGTCATAACTATGGCTACACCTTC; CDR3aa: CASSYRLIGSHNYGYTF
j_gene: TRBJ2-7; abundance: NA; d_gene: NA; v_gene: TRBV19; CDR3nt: TGTGCCAGTAGCCCCCAGGCGGGGATAAGCAGGTACGAGCAGTACTTC; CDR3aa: CASSPQAGISRYEQYF
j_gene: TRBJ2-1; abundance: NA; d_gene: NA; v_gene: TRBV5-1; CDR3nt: TGCGCCAGCAGCTTGATGCGGGGGCGTCACAATGAGCAGTTCTTC; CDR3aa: CASSLMRGRHNEQFF
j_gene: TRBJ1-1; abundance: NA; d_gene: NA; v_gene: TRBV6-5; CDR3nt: TGTGCCAGCAGAATACAGGGAGTCAACACTGAAGCTTTCTTT; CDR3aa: CASRIQGVNTEAFF
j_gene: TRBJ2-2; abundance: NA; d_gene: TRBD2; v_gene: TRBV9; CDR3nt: TGTGCCAGCAGCGTACGGGAGGGGACATACACCGGGGAGCTGTTTTTT; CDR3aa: CASSVREGTYTGELFF
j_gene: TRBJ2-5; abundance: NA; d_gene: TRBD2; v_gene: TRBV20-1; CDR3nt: TGCAGTGCTAGTTGGCGGGGGGTAGGAGAGACCCAGTACTTC; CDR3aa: CSASWRGVGETQYF